Each of the 20 T cell receptor beta chains below was sequenced from the same sample in a study of cytomegalovirus exposure and HLA in healthy donors. Amplification used 60 Vbeta primers and 13 Jbeta primers. The repertoire was sequenced with immunoSEQ multiplex PCR; TCRdb's copy has only in-frame clones and lacks some. The data show over 70,000 clones, with just over 75% seen just once and 2.5% to 3.5% held by the top ten. Source material: PBMCs. Receptors were obtained from a man between 45 and 60 years old in good health and CMV-seropositive.

The chain combines TRBV29-1 with TRBJ2-1, with 10 positions matching TRBD2. The CDR3 has 15 residues. With V trimmed by 6 bases and J by 0 bases, 5 bases remained unmatched. Germline V gives CDR1 SQVTM, CDR2 ANQGSEA. CDR3 sequence reads: CSVPTSGLSYNEQFF. In nucleotides, the CDR3 is TGCAGCGTCCCGACTAGCGGGCTCTCCTACAATGAGCAGTTCTTC.

The count of this clone is one. The chain links TRBV27 to TRBJ2-2, with unresolved D. The CDR3 is 13 amino acids. Trimming removed 3 bases at V and 6 bases at J, with 8 bases between. Germline V lookup: CDR1 MNHEY, CDR2 SMNVEV (reference sequence). CDR3: CASSFNEAGELFF. The CDR3 nucleotides read TGTGCCAGCAGTTTTAATGAGGCCGGGGAGCTGTTTTTT.

The chain links TRBV30 to TRBJ1-6, with 7 bases that match TRBD1. Per the germline V gene, CDR1 is GTSNPN and CDR2 is SVGIG (reference sequence). The V segment lost 3 bases and the J segment 6 bases; nucleotides outside the gene matches: 5. CDR3 length equals 14 residues. DNA for the CDR3: TGTGCCTGGAGGGGACAGTTTGCTAATTCACCCCTCCACTTT. This translates into CAWRGQFANSPLHF.

The rearrangement links TRBV6-4 to TRBJ2-7; 7 bases are shared with TRBD1. After removal of 4 bases from V and 5 bases from J, the junction contained 8 bases not matched to a gene. Germline V gene data show CDR1 as MRHNA and CDR2 as SNTAGT. The CDR3 consists of 14 residues. The CDR3 coding sequence is TGTGCCAGCAGTGTGGAACAGGGGACCCACGAGCAGTACTTC. This sequence encodes CASSVEQGTHEQYF.

The chain couples TRBV25-1 to TRBJ1-3, with unresolved D. Germline V gives CDR1 MGHDK, CDR2 SYGVNS. This CDR3 is 14 amino acids long. The V and J ends lost 6 bases and 3 bases respectively, with 12 bases between them. The CDR3 nucleotides read TGTGCCAGCAGCAGGTCTTTTAGTGGAAACACCATATATTTT. As protein: CASSRSFSGNTIYF.

This clone is classed as medium-sized. Other DNA sequences in this sample translate to the same CDR3. The chain combines TRBV4-1 with TRBJ1-1, with TRBD1 identical over 8 bases. Trimming took 4 bases from V and 3 from J; bases not matched to a gene: 7. CDR3 length equals 15 residues. Germline V gene sequence: CDR1 MGHRA, CDR2 YSYEKL. DNA of the CDR3: TGCGCCAGCAGCCGCGGACAGGGACGGGACACTGAAGCTTTCTTT. It is translated as CASSRGQGRDTEAFF.

A few counts support this clone. J is TRBJ2-2 and V is TRBV5-4; 10 bases agree with TRBD2. Germline trimming cut 3 bases from V and 6 bases from J; bases unmatched to any gene: 8. The CDR3 sequence is 16 residues long. The V gene's germline CDR1 is SGHNT and CDR2 YYREEE (reference sequence). The CDR3 coding sequence is TGTGCCAGCAGCTCTATAGCGGGAGGCGGGGCCGGGGAGCTGTTTTTT. Translation gives CASSSIAGGGAGELFF.

The chain recombines TRBV27 with TRBJ2-7; 13 nucleotides agree with TRBD2. The CDR3 is 15 residues long. Per the germline V gene, CDR1 is MNHEY and CDR2 is SMNVEV (reference sequence). After removal of 6 bases from V and 4 bases from J, the junction contained 6 bases not matched to a gene. The CDR3 sequence is CASRLGLAGLYEQYF. The CDR3 region has the DNA TGTGCCAGCAGACTGGGACTAGCGGGACTTTACGAGCAGTACTTC.

CDR3 residues: CATSRERTSGRGVPTTYNEQFF. CDR3 in DNA: TGTGCCACCAGCAGAGAGAGGACTAGCGGGAGGGGTGTGCCGACGACCTACAATGAGCAGTTCTTC. The chain joins TRBV15 to TRBJ2-1; 15 bases fit TRBD2. This CDR3 contains 22 residues. Germline CDR1 and CDR2: LNHNV and YYDKDF (reference sequence). J lost 2 bases, V lost 0 bases, and 14 bases had no gene match.

This clone was counted between two and nine times. This chain uses TRBV4-3 with TRBJ2-7; TRBD2 matches 9 bases. J lost 3 bases, V lost 1 base, and 7 bases had no gene match. This CDR3 region has 16 residues. Germline CDR1 is LGHNA and CDR2 is YSLEER. The CDR3 is CASSQGTGGGVYEQYF. CDR3 nucleotides: TGCGCCAGCAGCCAAGGGACCGGCGGGGGGGTCTACGAGCAGTACTTC.

The chain joins TRBV28 to TRBJ1-5, with 9 positions matching TRBD1. V shed 6 bases and J 3 bases; nucleotides not matched to a gene: 9. The V gene's germline CDR1 is MDHEN and CDR2 SYDVKM. CDR3 length: 16 amino acids. CDR3 sequence reads: CASRRPRDRDNQPQHF. The CDR3 DNA reads as TGTGCCAGCAGACGACCCCGGGACAGGGACAATCAGCCCCAGCATTTT.

V gene TRBV14 combines with J gene TRBJ1-2, with a tentative D call TRBD1 (5 bases). The CDR3 is 14 amino acids. The V gene lost 0 bases and the J gene lost 5 bases, with 10 bases spanning the gap. In germline, CDR1 is SGHDN, CDR2 FVKESK. CDR3 residues: CASSQDRALYGYTF. CDR3 bases: TGTGCCAGCAGCCAAGACAGGGCCTTATATGGCTACACCTTC.

CDR3 sequence: CASSQQGYTEAFF. The CDR3 DNA follows: TGCGCCAGCAGCCAGCAGGGGTACACTGAAGCTTTCTTT. V and J are TRBV5-1 and TRBJ1-1; D possibly corresponds to TRBD1 (6 bases). Germline CDR1 SGHRS, CDR2 YFSETQ. V lost 4 bases to trimming and J lost 3 bases, with 10 bases between them. This CDR3 region has 13 residues.

J is TRBJ2-7 and V is TRBV10-1, with 10 nucleotides matching TRBD2. This CDR3 has 14 amino acids. Germline CDR1 WNHNN, CDR2 SYGVQD (reference sequence). V was clipped by 3 bases and J by 3 bases; unmatched bases: 2. This chain's CDR3 is CASSDSSGSYEQYF. For the CDR3, the DNA is TGCGCCAGCAGTGATTCTAGCGGGAGCTACGAGCAGTACTTC.

As for this clone: The junction and the germline gene differ at one end; a read error may be behind it. The chain joins TRBV7-9 to TRBJ2-7, with D possibly TRBD2 on 5 matching bases. The CDR3 has 16 amino acids. Germline V lookup: CDR1 SEHNR, CDR2 FQNEAQ (reference sequence). Here the CDR3 DNA reads TGTTCCAGCAGCTCCCCCCGGACTTCCTCCTCCTACGAGCAGTACTTC. Residues: CSSSSPRTSSSYEQYF.

The DNA for the CDR3 is TGTGCCAGCAGCTTAATAGTCGGGAGTTCCTACAATGAGCAGTTCTTC. This gives the protein CASSLIVGSSYNEQFF. The chain combines TRBV7-3 with TRBJ2-1; a weak D match, TRBD2 (6 bases). Deletions cut 1 base from V and 1 base from J, with 11 bases between. The germline V gene has CDR1 SGHTA and CDR2 FQGTGA. The CDR3 sequence is 16 residues long.

The table lists this clone with a few counts. The rearrangement uses TRBV30 and TRBJ1-2; weak D call: TRBD1 (5 bases). Trimming took 7 bases from V and 8 from J, leaving 14 bases between them. This CDR3 has 11 residues. Germline V gene lookup returns CDR1 GTSNPN and CDR2 SVGIG (reference sequence). This CDR3 is CASPGGSGYTF. Written as DNA, the CDR3 is TGTGCCTCCCCCGGGGGGTCAGGCTACACCTTC.

This clone was counted only a few times. V and J are TRBV7-6 and TRBJ2-7; TRBD2 agrees at 7 bases. Trimming cost V 4 bases and J 0 bases; bases outside gene matches: 12. This CDR3 spans 17 amino acids. The V gene's germline CDR1 is SGHVS and CDR2 FNYEAQ. The CDR3, as DNA: TGTGCCAGCAGCTCCGCTGTGGGGAGCGGGGCCTCCTACGAGCAGTACTTC. It translates to CASSSAVGSGASYEQYF.

The rearrangement links TRBV7-6 to TRBJ2-1, with a possible D match to TRBD2 (6 bases). Trimming removed 2 bases at V and 4 bases at J, with 18 bases between. The germline V gene encodes CDR1 SGHVS and CDR2 FNYEAQ. The CDR3 totals 17 residues. The CDR3 bases are TGTGCCAGCAGCTTACGAGATTTAGCGGATCATTACAATGAGCAGTTCTTC. This sequence encodes CASSLRDLADHYNEQFF.

The V and J genes are TRBV27 and TRBJ2-5; possibly TRBD1 for D (5 bases). Germline V CDR1 and CDR2: MNHEY, SMNVEV (reference sequence). Trimming cost V 2 bases and J 0 bases, with 7 bases left between them. This CDR3 spans 14 amino acids. The CDR3, as DNA: TGTGCCAGCAGTTTAGTGGACAACCAAGAGACCCAGTACTTC. Residues: CASSLVDNQETQYF.